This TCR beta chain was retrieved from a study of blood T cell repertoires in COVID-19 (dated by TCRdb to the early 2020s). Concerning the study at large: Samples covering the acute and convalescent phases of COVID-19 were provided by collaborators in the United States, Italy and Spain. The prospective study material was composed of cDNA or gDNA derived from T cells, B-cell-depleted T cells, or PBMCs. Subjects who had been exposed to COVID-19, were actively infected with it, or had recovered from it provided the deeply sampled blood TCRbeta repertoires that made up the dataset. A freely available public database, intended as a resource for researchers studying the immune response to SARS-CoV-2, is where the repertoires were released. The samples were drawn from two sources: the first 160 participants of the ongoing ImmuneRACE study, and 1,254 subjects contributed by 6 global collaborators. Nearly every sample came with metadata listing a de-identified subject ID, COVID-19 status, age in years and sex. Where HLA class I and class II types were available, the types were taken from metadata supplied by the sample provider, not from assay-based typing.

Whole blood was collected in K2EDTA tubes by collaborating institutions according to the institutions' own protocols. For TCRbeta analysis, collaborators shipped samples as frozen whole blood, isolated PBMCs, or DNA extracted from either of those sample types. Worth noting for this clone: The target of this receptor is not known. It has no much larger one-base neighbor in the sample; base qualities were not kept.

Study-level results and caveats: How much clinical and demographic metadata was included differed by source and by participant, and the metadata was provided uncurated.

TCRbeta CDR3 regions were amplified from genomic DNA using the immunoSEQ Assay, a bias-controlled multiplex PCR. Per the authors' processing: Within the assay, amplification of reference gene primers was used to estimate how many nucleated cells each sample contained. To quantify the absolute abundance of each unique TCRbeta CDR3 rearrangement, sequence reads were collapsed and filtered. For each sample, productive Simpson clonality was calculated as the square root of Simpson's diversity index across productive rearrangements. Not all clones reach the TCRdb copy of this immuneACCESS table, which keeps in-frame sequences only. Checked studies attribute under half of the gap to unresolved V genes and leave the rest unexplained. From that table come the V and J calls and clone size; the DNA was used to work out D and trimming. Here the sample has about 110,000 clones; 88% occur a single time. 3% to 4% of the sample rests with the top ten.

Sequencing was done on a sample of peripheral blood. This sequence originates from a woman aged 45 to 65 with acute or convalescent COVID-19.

The CDR3 has the sequence CASSSYGQGWSEQFF. The bases read TGTGCCAGCAGTTCGTACGGACAGGGTTGGAGTGAGCAGTTCTTC. This chain joins TRBV27 to TRBJ2-1; TRBD1 agrees with 8 junctional bases. The germline V gene (reference sequence) provides CDR1 MNHEY and CDR2 SMNVEV. Spanning cysteine to phenylalanine, the CDR3 consists of 15 amino acids. The entry retains the CDR3 DNA only, 45 bases that are in frame from base 1. Relative to germline, V is missing 4 bases and J is missing 9 bases, with 11 bases of the junction outside any gene match.